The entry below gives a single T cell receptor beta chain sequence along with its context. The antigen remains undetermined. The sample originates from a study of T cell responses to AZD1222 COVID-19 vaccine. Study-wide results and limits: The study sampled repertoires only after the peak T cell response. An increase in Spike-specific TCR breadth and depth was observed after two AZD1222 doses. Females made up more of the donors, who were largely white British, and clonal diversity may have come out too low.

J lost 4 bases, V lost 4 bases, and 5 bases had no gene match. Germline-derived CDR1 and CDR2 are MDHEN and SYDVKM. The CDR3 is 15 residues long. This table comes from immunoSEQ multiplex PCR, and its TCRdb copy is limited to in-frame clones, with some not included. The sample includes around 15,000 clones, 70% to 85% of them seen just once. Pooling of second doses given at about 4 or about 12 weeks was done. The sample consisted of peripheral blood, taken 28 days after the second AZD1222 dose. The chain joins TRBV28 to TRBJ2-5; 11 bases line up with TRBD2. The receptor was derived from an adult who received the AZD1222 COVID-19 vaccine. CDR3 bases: TGTGCCAGCAGTTCGATACTAGCGGGAGTAGAGACCCAGTACTTC. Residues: CASSSILAGVETQYF.